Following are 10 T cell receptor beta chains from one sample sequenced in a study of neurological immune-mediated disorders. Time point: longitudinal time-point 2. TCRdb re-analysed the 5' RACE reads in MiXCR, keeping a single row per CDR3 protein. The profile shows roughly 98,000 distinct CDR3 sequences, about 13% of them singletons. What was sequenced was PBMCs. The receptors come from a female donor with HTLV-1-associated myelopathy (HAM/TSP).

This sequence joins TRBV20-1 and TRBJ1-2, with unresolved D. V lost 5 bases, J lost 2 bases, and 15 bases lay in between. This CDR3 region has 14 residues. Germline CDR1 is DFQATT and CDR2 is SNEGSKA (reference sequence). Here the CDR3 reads CSAPSWQSNYGYTF. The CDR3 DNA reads TGCAGTGCTCCCTCGTGGCAGTCCAACTATGGCTACACCTTC.

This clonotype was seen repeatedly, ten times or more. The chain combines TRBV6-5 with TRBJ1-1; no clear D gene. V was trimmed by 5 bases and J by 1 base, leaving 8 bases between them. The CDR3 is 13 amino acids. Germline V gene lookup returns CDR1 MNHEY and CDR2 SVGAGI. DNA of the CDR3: TGTGCCAGCAGTATCCCAGCGAACACTGAAGCTTTCTTT. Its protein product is CASSIPANTEAFF.

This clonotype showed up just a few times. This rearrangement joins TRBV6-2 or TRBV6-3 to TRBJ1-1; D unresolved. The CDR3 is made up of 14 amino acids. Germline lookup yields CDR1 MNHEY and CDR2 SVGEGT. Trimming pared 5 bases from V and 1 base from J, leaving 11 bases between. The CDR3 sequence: CASSPYGPNTEAFF. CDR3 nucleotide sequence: TGTGCCAGCAGTCCTTACGGCCCGAACACTGAAGCTTTCTTT.

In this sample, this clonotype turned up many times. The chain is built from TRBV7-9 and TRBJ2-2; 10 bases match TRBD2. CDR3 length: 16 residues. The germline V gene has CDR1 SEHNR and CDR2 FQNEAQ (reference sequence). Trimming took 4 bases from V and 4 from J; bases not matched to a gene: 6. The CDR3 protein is CASSSTQRGGTGELFF. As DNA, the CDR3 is TGTGCCAGCAGCTCGACCCAGCGGGGGGGCACCGGGGAGCTGTTTTTT.

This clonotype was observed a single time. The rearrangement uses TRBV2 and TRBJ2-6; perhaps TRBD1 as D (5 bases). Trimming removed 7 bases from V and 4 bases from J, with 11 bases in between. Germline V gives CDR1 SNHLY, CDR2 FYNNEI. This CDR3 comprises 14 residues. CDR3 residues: CASNVRAGANVLTF. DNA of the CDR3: TGTGCCAGCAATGTCAGGGCCGGGGCCAACGTCCTGACTTTC.

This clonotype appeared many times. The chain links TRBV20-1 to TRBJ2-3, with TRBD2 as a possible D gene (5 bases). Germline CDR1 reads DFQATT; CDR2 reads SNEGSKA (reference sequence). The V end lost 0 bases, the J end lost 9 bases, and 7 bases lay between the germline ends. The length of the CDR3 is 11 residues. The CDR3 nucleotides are TGCAGTGCTAGAGAGAAGCGGACGCAGTATTTT. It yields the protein CSAREKRTQYF.

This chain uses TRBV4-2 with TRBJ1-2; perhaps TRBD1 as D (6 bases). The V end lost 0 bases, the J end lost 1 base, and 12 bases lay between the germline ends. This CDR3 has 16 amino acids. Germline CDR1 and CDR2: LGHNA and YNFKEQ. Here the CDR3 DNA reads TGTGCCAGCAGCCAAGATTTGGACAGATTTAACTATGGCTACACCTTC. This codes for CASSQDLDRFNYGYTF.

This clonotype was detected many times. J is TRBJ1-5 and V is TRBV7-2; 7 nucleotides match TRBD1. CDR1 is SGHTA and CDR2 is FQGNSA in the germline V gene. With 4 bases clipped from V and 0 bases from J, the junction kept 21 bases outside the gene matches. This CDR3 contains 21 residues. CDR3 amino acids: CASSSPNTDRAPLDSNQPQHF. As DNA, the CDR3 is TGTGCCAGCAGCTCACCCAATACCGACAGGGCCCCACTCGATAGCAATCAGCCCCAGCATTTT.

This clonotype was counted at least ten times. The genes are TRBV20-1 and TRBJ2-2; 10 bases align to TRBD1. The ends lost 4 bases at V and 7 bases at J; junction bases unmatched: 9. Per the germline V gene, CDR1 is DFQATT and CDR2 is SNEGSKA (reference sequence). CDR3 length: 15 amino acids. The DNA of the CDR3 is TGCAGTGCTAACGGACAGGGGGTTCGGAACGGGGAGCTGTTTTTT. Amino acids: CSANGQGVRNGELFF.

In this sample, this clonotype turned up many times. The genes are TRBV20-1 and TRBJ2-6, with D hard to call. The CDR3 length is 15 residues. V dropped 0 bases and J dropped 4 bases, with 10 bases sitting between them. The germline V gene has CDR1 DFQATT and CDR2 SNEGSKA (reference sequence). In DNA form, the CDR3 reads TGCAGTGCTAGAGATCTCGGGCAGGGGGCCAACGTCCTGACTTTC. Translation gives CSARDLGQGANVLTF.